The 13 T cell receptor beta chains below all came from one sample that was sequenced in a study of T cells in Graves' hyperthyroidism and ophthalmopathy. Amplified TCR beta CDR3 regions came from RNA transcripts. When the TCR CDR3 underwent first-round RT-PCR, the HTBI primer set was used. TCRdb used MiXCR to reprocess the multiplex PCR reads, holding one entry per CDR3 protein. The table has 300,000 to 450,000 distinct CDR3 sequences, more than 13% seen once; the top ten hold around a third. Sequencing used blood. These receptor sequences come from a woman aged 25-40 years with Graves' hyperthyroidism.

CDR3 nucleotides: TGTGCCAGCAGCTTAACGACAGGGAAGAATGAGCAGTTCTTC. This sequence encodes CASSLTTGKNEQFF. The chain joins TRBV11-2 to TRBJ2-1, with 7 bases lining up with TRBD1. Germline CDR1 reads SGHAT; CDR2 reads FQNNGV. The junction had 5 bases not matched to a gene; V was cut back by 2 bases and J by 7 bases. CDR3 length equals 14 residues.

This clonotype was detected ten times or more. The chain uses TRBV28 and TRBJ2-7, with D uncertain. Germline loops: CDR1 MDHEN, CDR2 SYDVKM. This CDR3 has 13 amino acids. V shed 6 bases and J shed 5 bases, with 14 bases lying between them. CDR3 nucleotides: TGTGCCAGCAGCTGGGGTGGACCGCACGAGCAGTACTTC. Protein sequence: CASSWGGPHEQYF. Full variable domain (outside the CDR3, taken from reference TRBV28 and TRBJ2-7): DVKVTQSSRYLVKRTGEKVFLECVQDMDHENMFWYRQDPGLGLRLIYFSYDVKMKEKGDIPEGYSVSREKKERFSLILESASTNQTSMYLCASSWGGPHEQYFGPGTRLTVT.

This clonotype has a handful of counts. No conserved phenylalanine or tryptophan ends this CDR3, so it is likely a read error. The chain combines TRBV20-1 with TRBJ2-7; 7 nucleotides match TRBD2. Germline CDR1 DFQATT, CDR2 SNEGSKA (reference sequence). V lost 6 bases to trimming and J lost 3 bases; unmatched junction nucleotides: 29. CDR3 length: 20 residues. The CDR3 loop is CSATLPKTSFHRPIDYEQYL. CDR3 nucleotide sequence: TGCAGTGCAACCCTCCCCAAGACTAGCTTCCACCGCCCAATCGACTACGAGCAGTACCTC.

This rearrangement joins TRBV6-1 to TRBJ2-3, with 9 bases fitting TRBD2. The germline V gene has CDR1 MNHNS and CDR2 SASEGT. Trimming cost V 5 bases and J 4 bases; bases outside gene matches: 10. This CDR3 is built from 16 residues. The chain's CDR3 is CASSRVAGARSDTQYF. DNA for the CDR3: TGTGCCAGCAGTAGAGTAGCGGGAGCGAGGTCAGATACGCAGTATTTT.

This clonotype was counted at least ten times. This chain joins TRBV7-9 and TRBJ2-3; perhaps D is TRBD1 or TRBD2 (5 bases each). CDR1 and CDR2 (germline): SEHNR, FQNEAQ (reference sequence). This CDR3 is built from 14 residues. V was shortened by 4 bases and J by 0 bases, with 8 bases between the two germline ends. The CDR3 region has the DNA TGTGCCAGCAGCTCCAGGGACAGCACAGATACGCAGTATTTT. Translated, it gives CASSSRDSTDTQYF.

At least ten counts were recorded for this clonotype. This rearrangement joins TRBV6-1 to TRBJ2-7; 11 positions agree with TRBD2. The CDR3 extends over 15 amino acids. Germline V gene lookup returns CDR1 MNHNS and CDR2 SASEGT. The trim removed 7 bases at V and 3 bases at J, leaving 8 bases unmatched. For the CDR3, the DNA is TGTGCCAGCACCGAGGGGCTAGCGGGAGGCTACGAGCAGTACTTC. Amino acid sequence: CASTEGLAGGYEQYF.

This clonotype was seen a handful of times. The rearrangement uses TRBV9 and TRBJ1-4; a possible D gene is TRBD1 (6 bases). Per the germline V gene, CDR1 is SGDLS and CDR2 is YYNGEE. CDR3 length: 17 amino acids. V was cut by 0 bases and J by 3 bases, with 15 bases left in between. CDR3 region: CASSVAGRGQANEKLFF. Here the CDR3 DNA reads TGTGCCAGCAGCGTAGCGGGCAGGGGCCAGGCTAATGAAAAACTGTTTTTT. The full variable domain, rest sourced from reference TRBV9 and TRBJ1-4, is DSGVTQTPKHLITATGQRVTLRCSPRSGDLSVYWYQQSLDQGLQFLIQYYNGEERAKGNILERFSAQQFPDLHSELNLSSLELGDSALYFCASSVAGRGQANEKLFFGSGTQLSVL.

This clonotype was observed at least ten times. The chain couples TRBV3-1 to TRBJ2-7, with D possibly TRBD2 on 6 matching bases. The CDR3 consists of 13 residues. The germline V gene encodes CDR1 LGHDT and CDR2 YNNKEL (reference sequence). V lost 3 bases and J lost 1, with 7 bases in between. The CDR3 region has the DNA TGTGCCAGCAGCCATGGGGGGTCCTACGAGCAGTACTTC. It specifies CASSHGGSYEQYF.

The sample holds a few counts of this clonotype. The gene calls are TRBV29-1 and TRBJ2-5; 9 positions agree with TRBD1. V trimming: 5 bases; J trimming: 3 bases; junction bases outside the gene matches: 7. Germline-derived CDR1 and CDR2 are SQVTM and ANQGSEA. The CDR3 spans 14 residues. The CDR3, as DNA: TGCAGCGTTAAGCTCGGGACAGGGAAAGAGACCCAGTACTTC. Translating gives CSVKLGTGKETQYF. Full variable domain (remainder filled in from reference TRBV29-1 and TRBJ2-5): SAVISQKPSRDICQRGTSLTIQCQVDSQVTMMFWYRQQPGQSLTLIATANQGSEATYESGFVIDKFPISRPNLTFSTLTVSNMSPEDSSIYLCSVKLGTGKETQYFGPGTRLLVL.

This sequence joins TRBV6-2 or TRBV6-3 and TRBJ1-3; D unresolved. Germline V CDR1 and CDR2: MNHEY, SVGEGT. The CDR3 is 13 residues long. The germline V and J ends were trimmed by 11 bases and 0 bases, with 11 bases remaining between them. CDR3 nucleotide sequence: TGTGCCGCCCGCACCTACTCTGGAAACACCATATATTTT. This codes for CAARTYSGNTIYF.

There are many counts of this clonotype. The chain links TRBV27 to TRBJ2-1, with D possibly being TRBD1 (6 bases). This CDR3 has 16 residues. The V gene lost 4 bases and the J gene lost 2 bases, with 15 bases spanning the gap. The germline V gene has CDR1 MNHEY and CDR2 SMNVEV (reference sequence). CDR3 sequence reads: CASSYRGNRPYNEQFF. The CDR3 DNA reads TGTGCCAGCAGTTATAGGGGGAACCGTCCCTACAATGAGCAGTTCTTC.

The table lists this clonotype with many counts. This rearrangement joins TRBV28 to TRBJ2-3, with 14 nucleotides matching TRBD2. The CDR3 totals 17 residues. V shed 3 bases, J shed 3 bases, and the junction held 5 bases outside the gene matches. Germline CDR1 reads MDHEN; CDR2 reads SYDVKM. The CDR3 loop is CASSFPGTSGRTDTQYF. Here the CDR3 DNA reads TGTGCCAGCAGTTTCCCTGGGACTAGCGGGAGAACAGATACGCAGTATTTT.

There are many counts of this clonotype. This chain uses TRBV3-1 with TRBJ2-1, with 14 bases matching TRBD2. The CDR3 has 17 residues. Per germline, CDR1 LGHDT and CDR2 YNNKEL (reference sequence). The junction had 6 bases not matched to a gene; V was cut back by 1 base and J by 7 bases. The CDR3 region is CASSQVTGTSGSNEQFF. The CDR3 coding sequence is TGTGCCAGCAGCCAAGTCACCGGGACTAGCGGGAGTAATGAGCAGTTCTTC.